The 23 T cell receptor beta chains in this list originate from one sample, sequenced in a study of breast tumors, draining lymph nodes, adjacent tissues. TCRdb fed the multiplex PCR reads into MiXCR, producing one record per CDR3 protein. The repertoire holds some 21,000 distinct CDR3 sequences, about 41% seen once, with around 24% in the top ten. The specimen sequenced was breast tumor tissue. All receptors derive from a female donor with breast cancer. Some clones in this sample may be carry-over from other donors' samples.

The J gene is TRBJ2-2, the V gene TRBV29-1, with D perhaps being TRBD1 or TRBD2 (5 bases each). V dropped 8 bases and J dropped 6 bases, with 10 bases sitting between them. This CDR3 has 11 amino acids. Germline loops: CDR1 SQVTM, CDR2 ANQGSEA. Here the CDR3 reads CSCRESGELFF. The CDR3 DNA sequence: TGCAGCTGCAGGGAGTCCGGGGAGCTGTTTTTT.

The CDR3 sequence is CASSSRARANEKLFF. The CDR3 coding sequence is TGCGCCAGCAGCTCCAGGGCGCGTGCTAATGAAAAACTGTTTTTT. The chain employs TRBV5-1 and TRBJ1-4; maybe TRBD1 (5 bases). CDR3 size: 15 residues. The V gene lost 3 bases and the J gene lost 3 bases, with 12 bases spanning the gap. From germline, CDR1 is SGHRS and CDR2 YFSETQ.

As regards this clonotype: This may arise from a read error, as a much more abundant clone is one base away. The chain combines TRBV20-1 with TRBJ2-1; either TRBD1 or TRBD2 may supply D (5 bases each). The V gene's germline CDR1 is DFQATT and CDR2 SNEGSKA (reference sequence). The CDR3 length is 15 residues. V was cut by 5 bases and J by 6 bases, with 20 bases left in between. The CDR3 DNA follows: TGCAGTGCTGGTCGAGGGGATTCCAGAACCAATGAGCAGTTCTTC. It encodes CSAGRGDSRTNEQFF.

This clonotype was found many times. The chain employs TRBV7-3 and TRBJ2-7, with 8 positions matching TRBD2. This CDR3 contains 15 residues. Trimming cost V 5 bases and J 3 bases; bases outside gene matches: 9. The V gene's germline CDR1 is SGHTA and CDR2 FQGTGA. The chain's CDR3 is CASSPQAGGSYEQYF. The CDR3 nucleotides read TGTGCCAGCAGCCCCCAGGCGGGAGGAAGCTACGAGCAGTACTTC.

In its sample, this clonotype was seen a few times. This likely comes from a read error, as the CDR3 has no conserved phenylalanine or tryptophan at its end. The DNA is left out, because the CDR3 cannot be placed on it with certainty; the CDR3 is given as TCRdb lists it. The chain recombines TRBV11-3 with TRBJ2-5; the D call TRBD1 from the table was never checked on the DNA. The CDR3 is 15 amino acids in total, end residues counted. Germline V gene sequence: CDR1 SGHNT, CDR2 YENEEA. CDR3 amino acids: CASTKTGDRGYTFGS.

The table lists this clonotype with many counts. This chain links TRBV7-9 with TRBJ2-7; D is uncertain. Germline loops: CDR1 SEHNR, CDR2 FQNEAQ (reference sequence). V lost 5 bases and J 3 bases, leaving 8 bases between the germline ends. The CDR3 length is 12 residues. CDR3 protein: CASSLTVYEQYF. The CDR3 nucleotides are TGTGCCAGCAGCCTTACGGTCTACGAGCAGTACTTC.

This clonotype was picked up many times. The J gene is TRBJ2-1, the V gene TRBV20-1, with TRBD2 matching 11 bases. The CDR3 has 16 residues. With V trimmed by 2 bases and J by 8 bases, 11 bases remained unmatched. Germline V gene data show CDR1 as DFQATT and CDR2 as SNEGSKA (reference sequence). CDR3: CSARPLAGAGRDEQFF. In DNA, the CDR3 is TGCAGTGCTAGACCACTAGCGGGAGCCGGGCGCGATGAGCAGTTCTTC.

Ten or more counts support this clonotype. The J gene is TRBJ2-1, the V gene TRBV5-1; 11 bases map to TRBD2. CDR1 is SGHRS, CDR2 YFSETQ, per germline. V trimming: 2 bases; J trimming: 3 bases; junction bases outside the gene matches: 10. CDR3 length equals 18 residues. The CDR3 loop is CASSFPSGGPGSYNEQFF. The CDR3 bases are TGCGCCAGCAGCTTCCCTAGCGGGGGGCCGGGGAGCTACAATGAGCAGTTCTTC.

This clonotype was observed a handful of times. The chain has TRBV3-1 and TRBJ2-5; 7 nucleotides agree with TRBD1. The CDR3 spans 14 residues. The V gene's germline CDR1 is LGHDT and CDR2 YNNKEL (reference sequence). The V segment lost 6 bases and the J segment 5 bases; nucleotides outside the gene matches: 9. The chain's CDR3 is CASSQRGLTETQYF. The CDR3 nucleotides read TGTGCCAGCAGTCAGAGGGGGCTGACGGAGACCCAGTACTTC.

This clonotype has more than one count but fewer than ten. The rearrangement uses TRBV6-5 and TRBJ1-5, with a weak D call TRBD1 (6 bases). The CDR3 covers 15 residues. The V gene's germline CDR1 is MNHEY and CDR2 SVGAGI. Trimming left V 5 bases short and J 2 bases short, with 13 bases between. The CDR3, as DNA: TGTGCCAGCAGTCACGGGGGGCCGGGCAATCAGCCCCAGCATTTT. The encoded protein is CASSHGGPGNQPQHF.

J is TRBJ2-5 and V is TRBV19; TRBD2 matches 12 bases. This CDR3 region has 19 residues. After removal of 4 bases from V and 0 bases from J, the junction contained 12 bases not matched to a gene. CDR1 LNHDA and CDR2 SQIVND come from the germline V gene (reference sequence). CDR3 region: CASSRSSKLAGGYQETQYF. CDR3 in DNA: TGTGCCAGTAGTAGATCTTCCAAACTAGCGGGGGGATACCAAGAGACCCAGTACTTC.

With regard to this clonotype: Just one base apart from a much larger clone, this may be a read error. The chain couples TRBV30 to TRBJ1-5; D might be TRBD1 (5 bases). CDR1 GTSNPN and CDR2 SVGIG come from the germline V gene (reference sequence). There are 16 residues in the CDR3. This CDR3 is CVWSSGGAYSNQPQHF. The CDR3 coding sequence is TGTGTCTGGAGTTCCGGCGGGGCGTATAGCAATCAGCCCCAGCATTTT.

As to this clonotype: The junction departs from germline at one end; a sequencing error may be responsible. The V gene is TRBV7-9, the J gene TRBJ2-3; the D is unclear. The CDR3 is 17 amino acids. The germline V gene encodes CDR1 SEHNR and CDR2 FQNEAQ (reference sequence). CDR3 DNA sequence: TGCGCCAGCAGCTTAGACTGGCGTGAAACCAGCACAGATACGCAGTATTTT. This translates into CASSLDWRETSTDTQYF.

Ten or more counts support this clonotype. The chain has TRBV9 and TRBJ1-4; weak D call: TRBD1 (6 bases). The CDR3 is made up of 14 amino acids. V lost 0 bases to trimming and J lost 3 bases, with 6 bases between them. The V gene's germline CDR1 is SGDLS and CDR2 YYNGEE. The CDR3 loop is CASSVGGPNEKLFF. Here the CDR3 DNA reads TGTGCCAGCAGCGTAGGGGGGCCTAATGAAAAACTGTTTTTT.

This clonotype was detected many times. The chain has TRBV11-3 and TRBJ2-2; 8 positions match TRBD2. Germline loops: CDR1 SGHNT, CDR2 YENEEA. Trimming at V came to 5 bases and at J to 6 bases, leaving 2 bases not matched to a gene. This CDR3 has 13 residues. CDR3 sequence: CASSPRGAGELFF. The DNA for the CDR3 is TGTGCCAGCAGCCCGCGGGGGGCCGGGGAGCTGTTTTTT.

This clonotype was seen repeatedly, ten times or more. This may be a read error: a much more frequent sequence differs by one nucleotide. The chain employs TRBV7-8 and TRBJ2-6; maybe TRBD1 (5 bases). Per the germline V gene, CDR1 is SGHVS and CDR2 is FQNEAQ. CDR3 length equals 15 residues. The CDR3 DNA is TGTGCCAGCAGCTCCCAGGCTTCTGGGGCCAACGTCCTGCCTTTC. Protein sequence: CASSSQASGANVLPF.

The table lists this clonotype with a count of one. A read error may be the cause here, since a much bigger clone is one base away. V gene TRBV9 combines with J gene TRBJ2-3; a weak D match, TRBD1 (6 bases). The CDR3 is 15 residues long. Germline V gives CDR1 SGDLS, CDR2 YYNGEE. CDR3 region: CASSVGTVLTDTPYF. CDR3 bases: TGTGCCAGCAGCGTAGGGACAGTTCTCACAGATACGCCGTATTTT.

This clonotype was observed once. The gene calls are TRBV7-6 and TRBJ2-1; maybe TRBD1 (5 bases). V gave up 5 bases and J gave up 3 bases, with 23 bases separating them. This CDR3 spans 18 amino acids. Germline CDR1 and CDR2: SGHVS and FNYEAQ. CDR3 region: CASSVYHAAGKNYNEQFF. The CDR3 DNA reads as TGTGCCAGCAGCGTCTATCATGCGGCAGGGAAGAACTACAATGAGCAGTTCTTC. The whole variable domain, remainder taken from reference TRBV7-6 and TRBJ2-1, is GAGVSQSPRYKVTKRGQDVALRCDPISGHVSLYWYRQALGQGPEFLTYFNYEAQQDKSGLPNDRFSAERPEGSISTLTIQRTEQRDSAMYRCASSVYHAAGKNYNEQFFGPGTRLTVL.

This clonotype was seen many times. At one end the junction does not follow the germline gene, possibly because of a read error. The chain couples TRBV4-1 to TRBJ2-7, with D perhaps TRBD1 (6 bases). The germline CDR1 and CDR2 sequences are MGHRA and YSYEKL. The CDR3 is 14 amino acids. Here the CDR3 reads CASSQGQGSSEQYF. CDR3 nucleotides: TGCGCCAGCAGCCAAGGGCAGGGGTCCTCCGAGCAGTACTTC.

On this clonotype: With a much larger clone just one base away, this may be a read error. This rearrangement joins TRBV9 to TRBJ2-7; D possibly corresponds to TRBD2 (6 bases). The V end lost 0 bases, the J end lost 3 bases, and 10 bases lay between the germline ends. Per germline, CDR1 SGDLS and CDR2 YYNGEE. The CDR3 is made up of 14 amino acids. The CDR3 coding sequence is TGTGCCAGCAGCGTAGGGTCCGGGGGCTACGAGCAGTACTTC. Its protein product is CASSVGSGGYEQYF.

This clonotype was seen a few times. The V gene is TRBV4-1, the J gene TRBJ1-2; D perhaps matches TRBD1 (6 bases). The CDR3 consists of 17 residues. CDR1 MGHRA and CDR2 YSYEKL come from the germline V gene. V shed 2 bases and J shed 4 bases, with 20 bases lying between them. The CDR3 loop reads CASSQPNYKQGGYGYTF. The DNA for the CDR3 is TGCGCCAGCAGCCAACCGAACTACAAACAGGGTGGCTATGGCTACACCTTC.

The V and J genes are TRBV3-1 and TRBJ2-7; 9 nucleotides line up with TRBD2. This CDR3 spans 19 amino acids. The trim removed 4 bases at V and 0 bases at J, leaving 16 bases unmatched. CDR1 LGHDT and CDR2 YNNKEL come from the germline V gene (reference sequence). The CDR3 DNA reads as TGTGCCAGCAGCCCCGAAGTGGGACTAGCCCTAGCCACCTCCTACGAGCAGTACTTC. It translates to CASSPEVGLALATSYEQYF.

About this clonotype: Possible read error: a much larger clone is one base away. The chain links TRBV6-6 to TRBJ2-7, with D tentatively TRBD2 (6 bases). Germline V gene lookup returns CDR1 MNHNY and CDR2 SVGAGI (reference sequence). The CDR3 is made up of 18 amino acids. The CDR3 here is CASSHSLLRGLALYGQYF. CDR3 DNA sequence: TGTGCCAGCAGTCACTCGCTTCTTCGTGGTCTAGCGCTTTACGGGCAGTACTTC.